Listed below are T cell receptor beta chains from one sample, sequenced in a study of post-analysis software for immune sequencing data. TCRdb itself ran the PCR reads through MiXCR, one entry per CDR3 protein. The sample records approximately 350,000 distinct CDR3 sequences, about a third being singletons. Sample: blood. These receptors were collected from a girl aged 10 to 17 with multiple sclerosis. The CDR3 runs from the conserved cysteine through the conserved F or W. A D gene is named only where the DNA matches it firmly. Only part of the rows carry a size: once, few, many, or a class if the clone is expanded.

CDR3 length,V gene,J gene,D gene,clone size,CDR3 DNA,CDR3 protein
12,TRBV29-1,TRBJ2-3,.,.,TGCAGCGGACGGAAGGTGGGGGATACGCAGTATTTT,CSGRKVGDTQYF
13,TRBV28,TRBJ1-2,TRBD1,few,TGTGCCAGCAGTTATTACAGGGGAAATGGCTACACCTTC,CASSYYRGNGYTF
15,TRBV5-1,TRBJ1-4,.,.,TGCGCCAGCAGCTTGGGTTACAGACGAAATGAAAAACTGTTTTTT,CASSLGYRRNEKLFF
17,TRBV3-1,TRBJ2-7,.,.,TGTGCCAGCAGCCAAGATGGGGGGGGCCTGCCCTCCTACGAGCAGTACTTC,CASSQDGGGLPSYEQYF
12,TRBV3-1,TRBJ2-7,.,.,TGTGCCAGCAGCCAAGACACCTACGAGCAGTACTTC,CASSQDTYEQYF
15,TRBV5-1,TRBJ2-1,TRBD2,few,TGCGCCAGCAGCATTAGCGGGGGGGCAATCAATGAGCAGTTCTTC,CASSISGGAINEQFF
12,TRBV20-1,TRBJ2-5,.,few,TGCAGTGCTAGTCTAGGGTCGGAGACCCAGTACTTC,CSASLGSETQYF
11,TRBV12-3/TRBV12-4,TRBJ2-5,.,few,TGTGCCAGCAAGGTCGGAGAGACCCAGTACTTC,CASKVGETQYF
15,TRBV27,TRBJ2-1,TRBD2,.,TGTGCCAGCAGTGTAACTAGCGGGGGGGCTACTGAGCAGTTCTTC,CASSVTSGGATEQFF
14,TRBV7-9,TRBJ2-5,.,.,TGTGCCAGCAGCTTACCCCTATCCCAAGAGACCCAGTACTTC,CASSLPLSQETQYF
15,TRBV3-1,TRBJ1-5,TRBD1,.,TGTGCCAGCAGCCAAAGGGGACAGGGCCATCAGCCCCAGCATTTT,CASSQRGQGHQPQHF
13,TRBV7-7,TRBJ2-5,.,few,TGTGCTAGCAGCTACGAAGGGCAAGAGACCCAGTACTTC,CASSYEGQETQYF
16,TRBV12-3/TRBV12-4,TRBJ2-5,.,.,TGTGCCAGTGGAGGGAGGGGGCTAGCCCTTCAAGAGACCCAGTACTTC,CASGGRGLALQETQYF
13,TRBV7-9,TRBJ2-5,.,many,TGTGCCAGTACAGGACAGAGCCAAGAGACCCAGTACTTC,CASTGQSQETQYF
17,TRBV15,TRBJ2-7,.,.,TGTGCCACCAGCAGGGATAAGACACGGCATTCCTCCTACGAGCAGTACTTC,CATSRDKTRHSSYEQYF
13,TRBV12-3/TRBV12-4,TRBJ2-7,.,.,TGTGCCAGCGGAGGGTCCCCCGCCCACGAGCAGTACTTC,CASGGSPAHEQYF
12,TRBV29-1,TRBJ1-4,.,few,TGCAGCGTTGGCCGGGGCGGTGAAAAACTGTTTTTT,CSVGRGGEKLFF
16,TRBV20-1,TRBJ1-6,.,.,TGCAGTGCTAATAAACGGGGCTTCGCCTATAATTCACCCCTCCACTTT,CSANKRGFAYNSPLHF
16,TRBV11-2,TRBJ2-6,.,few,TGTGCCAGCAGCTTTCGACAGGTCGCTGGGGCCAACGTCCTGACTTTC,CASSFRQVAGANVLTF
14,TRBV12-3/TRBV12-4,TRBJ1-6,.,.,TGTGCCAGCAGTCGGGACGGGGGCAATTCACCCCTCCACTTT,CASSRDGGNSPLHF
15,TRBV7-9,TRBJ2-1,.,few,TGTGCCAGCAGCGTTCACAGCTTAGATAACAATGAGCAGTTCTTC,CASSVHSLDNNEQFF
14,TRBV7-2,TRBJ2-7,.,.,TGTGCCAGCTCTGGATGGGGGAGCTCCTACGAGCAGTACTTC,CASSGWGSSYEQYF
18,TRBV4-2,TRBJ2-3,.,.,TGTGCCAGCAGCCAAGAGGGGTGGCAGCCTGACTTCACAGATACGCAGTATTTT,CASSQEGWQPDFTDTQYF
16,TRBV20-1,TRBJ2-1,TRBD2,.,TGCAGTGCTACGGCTAGCGGGGGGCTCCCCTACAATGAGCAGTTCTTC,CSATASGGLPYNEQFF
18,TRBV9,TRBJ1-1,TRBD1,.,TGTGCCAGCAGCGTAGTTGAAGGGGGCAGGGCGGCGGACACTGAAGCTTTCTTT,CASSVVEGGRAADTEAFF
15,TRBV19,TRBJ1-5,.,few,TGTGCCAGTAGGCCGGACAGCGATAGCAATCAGCCCCAGCATTTT,CASRPDSDSNQPQHF
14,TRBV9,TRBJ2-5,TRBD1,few,TGTGCCAGCAGCCACGGACAGGGAGGTGAGACCCAGTACTTC,CASSHGQGGETQYF